This T cell receptor (beta chain) was profiled in a study of tumor and adjacent non-tumor tissue in lung cancer. Study results and limitations: Compared with tumor, normal lung showed significantly lower TCR diversity.

TCRbeta libraries were built with three rounds of nested PCR, modified from ARM-PCR. Each CDR3 protein is one row after TCRdb ran MiXCR on the multiplex PCR reads. This sample has over 110,000 distinct CDR3 sequences, with roughly 70% found just once. To note about this clonotype: Antigen unknown. The junction departs from the called germline gene at one end, perhaps through a read error.

This sample's RNA came from whole unsorted tissue. The sequencing sample was made of lung tumor tissue. The TCR originated in a man aged 55 to 70 with small cell lung cancer.

This chain's CDR3 is CASSLSDSYDELFF. The CDR3 DNA follows: TGTGCCAGCAGTTTAAGCGACTCCTACGATGAGCTGTTCTTC. The rearrangement joins TRBV12-3 or TRBV12-4 to TRBJ2-1, with D uncertain. This CDR3 spans 14 amino acids.